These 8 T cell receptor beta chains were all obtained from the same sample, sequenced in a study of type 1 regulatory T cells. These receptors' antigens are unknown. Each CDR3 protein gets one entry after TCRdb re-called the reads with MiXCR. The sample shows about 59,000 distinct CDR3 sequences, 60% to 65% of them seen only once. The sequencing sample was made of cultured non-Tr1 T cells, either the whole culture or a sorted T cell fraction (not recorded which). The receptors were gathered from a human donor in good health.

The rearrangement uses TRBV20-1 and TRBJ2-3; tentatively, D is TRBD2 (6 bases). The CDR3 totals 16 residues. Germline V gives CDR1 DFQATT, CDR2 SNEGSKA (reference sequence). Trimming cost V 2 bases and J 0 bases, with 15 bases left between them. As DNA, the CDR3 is TGCAGTGCTAGATCCGGACTCGCGGGGAGCACAGATACGCAGTATTTT. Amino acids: CSARSGLAGSTDTQYF.

This CDR3 is CSVGGRNTYEQYF. CDR3 sequence (DNA): TGCAGTGTCGGCGGGCGGAATACCTACGAGCAGTACTTC. V is TRBV20-1 and J is TRBJ2-7, with D perhaps TRBD2 (5 bases). Germline V CDR1 and CDR2: DFQATT, SNEGSKA (reference sequence). The CDR3 is made up of 13 amino acids. The germline V and J ends were trimmed by 7 bases and 2 bases, with 15 bases remaining between them.

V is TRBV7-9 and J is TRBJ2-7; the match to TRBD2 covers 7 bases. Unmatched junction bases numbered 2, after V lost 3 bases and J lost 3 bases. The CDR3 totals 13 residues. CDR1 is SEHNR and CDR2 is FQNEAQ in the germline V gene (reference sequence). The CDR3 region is CASSLGTIYEQYF. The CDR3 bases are TGTGCCAGCAGCTTGGGGACTATCTACGAGCAGTACTTC.

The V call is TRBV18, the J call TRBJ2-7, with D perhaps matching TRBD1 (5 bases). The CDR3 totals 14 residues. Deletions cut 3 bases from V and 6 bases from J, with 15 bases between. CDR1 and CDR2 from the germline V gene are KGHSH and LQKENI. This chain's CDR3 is CASSPGPGSGEQYF. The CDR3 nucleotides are TGTGCCAGCTCACCCGGGCCAGGGTCAGGCGAGCAGTACTTC.

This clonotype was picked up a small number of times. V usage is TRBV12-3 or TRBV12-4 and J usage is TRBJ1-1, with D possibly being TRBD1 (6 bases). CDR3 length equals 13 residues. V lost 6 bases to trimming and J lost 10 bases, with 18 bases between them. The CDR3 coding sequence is TGTGCCAGCAGGCAAAAGGGGGTCGGCAGAGCTTTCTTT. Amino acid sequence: CASRQKGVGRAFF.

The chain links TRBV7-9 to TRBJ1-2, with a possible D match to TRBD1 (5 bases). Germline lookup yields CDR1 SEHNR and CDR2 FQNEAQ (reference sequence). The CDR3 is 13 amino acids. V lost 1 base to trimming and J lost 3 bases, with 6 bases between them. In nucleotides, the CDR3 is TGTGCCAGCAGCTTAGTAGGGGACTATGGCTACACCTTC. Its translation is CASSLVGDYGYTF. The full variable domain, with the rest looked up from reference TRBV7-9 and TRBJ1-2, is DTGVSQNPRHKITKRGQNVTFRCDPISEHNRLYWYRQTLGQGPEFLTYFQNEAQLEKSRLLSDRFSAERPKGSFSTLEIQRTEQGDSAMYLCASSLVGDYGYTFGSGTRLTVV.

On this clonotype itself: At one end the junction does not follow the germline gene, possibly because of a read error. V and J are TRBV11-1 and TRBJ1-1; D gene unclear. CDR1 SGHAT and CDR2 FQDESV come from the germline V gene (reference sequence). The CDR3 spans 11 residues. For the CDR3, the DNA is TGTGCTAGCAGCTCCGGGACTGAAGCTTTCTTT. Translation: CASSSGTEAFF.

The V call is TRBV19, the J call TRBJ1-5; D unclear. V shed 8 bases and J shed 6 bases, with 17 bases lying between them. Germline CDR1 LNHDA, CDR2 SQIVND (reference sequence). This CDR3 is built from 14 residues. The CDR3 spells CASPGPRDSQPQHF. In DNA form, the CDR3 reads TGTGCCAGTCCCGGCCCGAGAGACTCTCAGCCCCAGCATTTT.